This TCR beta chain emerged from a study of response to subunit inactivated influenza vaccine. About this clonotype itself: Its antigen is undetermined.

With V trimmed by 1 base and J by 6 bases, 7 bases remained unmatched. The germline gives CDR1 KGHSH, CDR2 LQKENI. The CDR3 runs to 16 residues. Overall study findings and caveats: Authors suggested each seasonal influenza vaccination recruits few new T cells.

MiXCR, run by TCRdb on the RT-PCR reads, gives a single entry per CDR3 protein. This table has about 540,000 distinct CDR3 sequences, around 13% appearing once. The TCR originated in a man aged 50-60 years who received an inactivated influenza vaccine. The gene calls are TRBV18 and TRBJ1-2, with 11 bases lining up with TRBD1. The sequenced sample was PBMCs from blood, obtained roughly 12 days after vaccination. The CDR3 DNA follows: TGTGCCAGCTCACCACGTTCCGGACAGGGGGCGCATGGCTACACCTTC. Protein: CASSPRSGQGAHGYTF.